This T cell receptor beta chain was observed in a study of beta chain features in type 1 diabetes. Expressed TCRB transcripts were sequenced after all isolated RNA was converted to cDNA. The data were produced by immunoSEQ multiplex PCR, yet TCRdb's version contains in-frame clones alone and is incomplete. The profile covers about 340,000 clones, with roughly 12% appearing a single time and about 0.016% taken by the ten largest. This clone showed up just a few times. Its antigen is unknown. Findings and limits, study-wide: Patients with Type 1 diabetes showed moderately but significantly shorter TCRB CDR3s in all four CD4+ subsets.

The V and J ends lost 5 bases and 4 bases, in that order; junction bases with no gene match: 2. Germline V gene lookup returns CDR1 SNHLY and CDR2 FYNNEI. The CDR3 is 14 residues long. This receptor was taken from a woman in her late teens or twenties with type 1 diabetes. Sequenced sample: naive CD4+ T cells from blood. The chain has TRBV2 and TRBJ2-2; TRBD2 agrees at 9 bases. In DNA form, the CDR3 reads TGTGCCAGCAGTAGCGGGAGGTCCACCGGGGAGCTGTTTTTT. Translated: CASSSGRSTGELFF.